This T cell receptor (beta chain) was found in a study of T cell repertoires in ileal Crohn's disease (dated by TCRdb to about 2019). Notes on the research overall: The median duration of disease was approximately 8.5 years, and at the time of surgery around 36% of patients were active smokers. Roughly half of the patients were given postoperative therapy, with about 18 on anti-TNF agents and 11 to 12 on thiopurines. The study sequenced roughly 170 mucosal samples from 57 patients, taken at several locations on the surgical specimen and at postoperative endoscopy. TCR repertoire analysis was done in some 60 Crohn's disease patients from a prospective multicentre cohort. Surgery was performed for a complication in all patients, with stricturing disease in roughly 60% and penetrating disease in roughly 40%. A Rutgeerts score above i0 was used to define endoscopic postoperative recurrence. The study was conducted in parallel with a multicentre cohort built to find predictors of early endoscopic recurrence after ileocolonic resection.

CDR1 SGHRS and CDR2 YFSETQ are derived from the germline V gene. V is cut back by 5 bases and J by 0 bases, with 3 bases in the junction unmatched. The CDR3 contains 14 residues, cysteine and phenylalanine counted. This entry keeps only the CDR3 DNA: 42 bases, framed from base 1. The study at large found these results: Endoscopic recurrence was linked to a higher percentage of high-frequency clones at surgery, and recurrence occurred in every patient whose clonality exceeded 26.8% (18/57). A significantly higher proportion of clonal expansions was observed in active smokers at surgery than in non-smokers (about 25% vs 20%, p=0.02). More high-frequency clones were carried by sorted CD8 T cells than by CD4 T cells, suggesting that mucosal expansions were mainly CD8. Mucosal CD4 and CD8 T cells were sorted and sequenced only in a subgroup of patients, the size of which was not stated.

Adults with ileal or ileocolonic Crohn's disease for whom ileocolonic resection was indicated were considered eligible. Whole ileal mucosal biopsies were stored frozen at -80°C before DNA extraction. Genomic DNA was extracted from frozen whole biopsies using a TRizol-based method and was quantified with a NanoDrop 2000 spectrophotometer. Approximately 550 nanograms of biopsy DNA per sample were submitted for commercial TCRB immunosequencing. Adaptive Biotechnology amplified the CDR3 regions from genomic DNA with a two-step multiplex PCR designed to control amplification bias. The first PCR used primers for every V and J gene segment; the second PCR added barcodes and Illumina adapters. CDR3 libraries were sequenced on an Illumina instrument. The source study handled its data this way. Analysis combined the vendor-provided pipelines with custom analysis of raw data in R/Bioconductor under R version 3.3.0. Clonality, ranging from 0 to 1, was calculated as the inverse of the normalised Shannon entropy of all productive clones. The repertoire share taken up by the top 100 clones defined high-frequency clones, and only clones that passed a 95% confidence test were kept. Overlap between samples was measured with the Morisita-Horn index, while repertoire diversity was measured with the Simpson index. TCRdb limited this immuneACCESS table to in-frame rearrangements with V and J called. A share of clones is missing; checked studies link under half to unresolved V genes, and the rest is unexplained. V, J and clone size are taken as reported in that table, and D and trimming were inferred from the DNA itself. The sample table shows 15,000 to 20,000 clones, and just over 90% are seen once. Jointly, the top ten make up roughly 3.4% of the sample.

To note about this clone: Its target antigen remains unknown. No base quality information exists; no much larger clone differs at one position.

The rearrangement combines TRBV5-1 with TRBJ1-1, with TRBD1 identical over 8 junction bases. The sample consisted of ileal tissue. The origin of this receptor is an adult with Crohn's disease. At the DNA level, the sequence is TGCGCCAGCAGTTGGGGACAGGTGAACACTGAAGCTTTCTTT. This codes for CASSWGQVNTEAFF. Supplemented by the reference TRBV5-1 and TRBJ1-1 proteins around the CDR3, the complete variable domain is KAGVTQTPRYLIKTRGQQVTLSCSPISGHRSVSWYQQTPGQGLQFLFEYFSETQRNKGNFPGRFSGRQFSNSRSEMNVSTLELGDSALYLCASSWGQVNTEAFFGQGTRLTVV.